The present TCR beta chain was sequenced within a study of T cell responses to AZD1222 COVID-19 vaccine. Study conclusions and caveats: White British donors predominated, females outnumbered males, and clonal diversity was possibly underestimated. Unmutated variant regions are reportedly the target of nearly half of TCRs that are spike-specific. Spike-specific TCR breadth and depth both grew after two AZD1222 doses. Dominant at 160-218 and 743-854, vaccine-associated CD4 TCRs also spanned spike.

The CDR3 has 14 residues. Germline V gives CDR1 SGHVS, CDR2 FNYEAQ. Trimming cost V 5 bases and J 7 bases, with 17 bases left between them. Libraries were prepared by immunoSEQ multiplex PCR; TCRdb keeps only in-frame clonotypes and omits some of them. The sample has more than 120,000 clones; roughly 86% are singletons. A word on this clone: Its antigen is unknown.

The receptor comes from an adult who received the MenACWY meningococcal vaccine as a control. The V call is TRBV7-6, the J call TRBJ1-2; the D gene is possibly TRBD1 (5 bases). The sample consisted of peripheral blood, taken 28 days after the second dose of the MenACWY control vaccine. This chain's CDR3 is CASSQMTAGGGYTF. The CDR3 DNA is TGTGCCAGCAGCCAGATGACAGCTGGGGGTGGCTACACCTTC.